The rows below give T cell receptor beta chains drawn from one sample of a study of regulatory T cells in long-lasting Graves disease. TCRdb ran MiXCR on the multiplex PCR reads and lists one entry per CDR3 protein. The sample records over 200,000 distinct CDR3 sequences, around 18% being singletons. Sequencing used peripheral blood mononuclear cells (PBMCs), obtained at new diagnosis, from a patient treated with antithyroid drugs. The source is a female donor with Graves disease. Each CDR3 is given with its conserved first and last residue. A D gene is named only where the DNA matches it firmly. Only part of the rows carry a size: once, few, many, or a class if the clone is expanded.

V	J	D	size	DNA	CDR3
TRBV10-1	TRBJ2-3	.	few	TGCGCCAGCAGTGAGTCGGCCACCACAGATACGCAGTATTTT	CASSESATTDTQYF
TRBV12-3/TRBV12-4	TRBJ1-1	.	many	TGTGCCAGCAGTCCGGGGAACACTGAAGCTTTCTTT	CASSPGNTEAFF
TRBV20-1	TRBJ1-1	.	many	TGCAGTGCTAGGAAGGGGGGTTTGGACACTGAAGCTTTCTTT	CSARKGGLDTEAFF
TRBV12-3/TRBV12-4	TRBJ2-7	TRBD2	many	TGTGCCAGCAGTTTTCGACTTTCACTAGCGGGACGCAACGAGCAGTACTTC	CASSFRLSLAGRNEQYF
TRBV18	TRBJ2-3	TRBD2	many	TGTGCCAGCTCAACTAGCGGGAGGGCCGTTGTCACAGATACGCAGTATTTT	CASSTSGRAVVTDTQYF
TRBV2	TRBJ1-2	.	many	TGTGCCAGCAACCGGGACGGCTCAAACTATGGCTACACCTTC	CASNRDGSNYGYTF
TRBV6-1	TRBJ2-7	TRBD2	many	TGTGCCAGCAGTGGGGGGACTAGCGGACGGTACGCGCAGTACTTC	CASSGGTSGRYAQYF
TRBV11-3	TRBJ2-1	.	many	TGTGCCAGCAGGGGTAGGAGGGAGCAGTTCTTC	CASRGRREQFF
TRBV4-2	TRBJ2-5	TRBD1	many	TGTGCCAGCAGCCACGCAACGGGGACAGAAGAGACCCAGTACTTC	CASSHATGTEETQYF
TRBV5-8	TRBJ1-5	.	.	TGTGCCAGCAGCTTGTGGGGTCAGCCCCAGCATTTT	CASSLWGQPQHF
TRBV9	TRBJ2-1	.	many	TGTGCCAGCAGCGTCACTAGCCGACTCTCCTACAATGAGCAGTTCTTC	CASSVTSRLSYNEQFF
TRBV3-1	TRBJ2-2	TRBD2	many	TGTGCCAGCAGCCAGGAGCGGGAGGGCCGCGGGGAGCTGTTTTTT	CASSQEREGRGELFF
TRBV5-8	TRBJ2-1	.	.	TGTGCCAGCAGCTTGGCGCAGTTGGCTAGAGCTGATGAGCAGTTCTTC	CASSLAQLARADEQFF
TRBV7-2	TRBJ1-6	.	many	TGTGCCAGCGCAATAGATAATTCACCCCTCCACTTT	CASAIDNSPLHF
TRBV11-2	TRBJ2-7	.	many	TGTGCCAGCAGCTTAGTTGGTGGGAGCTCCTACGAGCAGTACTTC	CASSLVGGSSYEQYF
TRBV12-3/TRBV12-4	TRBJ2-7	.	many	TGTGCCAGCAGTTTAGGTGAGGTCTCTGGCGAGCAGTACTTC	CASSLGEVSGEQYF
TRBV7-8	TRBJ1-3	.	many	TGTGCCAGCAGCTCCAGTCCAAGCTCTGGAAACACCATATATTTT	CASSSSPSSGNTIYF
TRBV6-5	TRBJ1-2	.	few	TGTGCCAGCAGTTACTCTGGAACCTATTGGGGCTACACCTTC	CASSYSGTYWGYTF
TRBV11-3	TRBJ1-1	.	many	TGTGCCAGCACCTACTCCAGGGGCAACACTGAAGCTTTCTTT	CASTYSRGNTEAFF
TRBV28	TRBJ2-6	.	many	TGTGCCAGCAGTTTCTCCACGTTCCTTTATGGGGCCAACGTCCTGACTTTC	CASSFSTFLYGANVLTF
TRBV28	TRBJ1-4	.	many	TGTGCCAGCAGTTTATTGTCCGGGGATGAAAAACTGTTTTTT	CASSLLSGDEKLFF
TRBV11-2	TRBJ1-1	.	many	TGTGCCAGCAGCTTAGGAGGCGGGGGAAGCACTTTTAAAGCTTTCTTT	CASSLGGGGSTFKAFF
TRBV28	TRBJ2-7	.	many	TGTGCCAGCAGTTTAGGAGGGTACTCCTACGAGCAGTACTTC	CASSLGGYSYEQYF
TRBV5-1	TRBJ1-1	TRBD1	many	TGCGCCAGCAGCGCCCAGGGGGTAGTGAGCACTGAAGCTTTCTTT	CASSAQGVVSTEAFF